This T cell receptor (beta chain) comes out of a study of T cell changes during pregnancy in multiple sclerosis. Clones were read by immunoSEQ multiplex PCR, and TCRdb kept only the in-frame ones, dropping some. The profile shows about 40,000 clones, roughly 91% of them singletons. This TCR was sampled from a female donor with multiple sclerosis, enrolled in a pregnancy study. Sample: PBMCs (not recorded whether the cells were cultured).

This CDR3 is CASSLWTDYTGELFF. The CDR3 DNA follows: TGTGCCAGCAGCTTGTGGACGGACTACACCGGGGAGCTGTTTTTT. The chain combines TRBV5-6 with TRBJ2-2; perhaps TRBD2 as D (5 bases). Per germline, CDR1 SGHDT and CDR2 YYEEEE. This CDR3 spans 15 amino acids. The V gene lost 1 base and the J gene lost 3 bases, with 10 bases spanning the gap. Complete variable domain (other parts from reference TRBV5-6 and TRBJ2-2): DAGVTQSPTHLIKTRGQQVTLRCSPKSGHDTVSWYQQALGQGPQFIFQYYEEEERQRGNFPDRFSGHQFPNYSSELNVNALLLGDSALYLCASSLWTDYTGELFFGEGSRLTVL.